This T cell receptor (beta chain) was identified in a study of blood T cell repertoires in COVID-19. About the research overall: Researchers got acute and convalescent COVID-19 samples from the United States, Italy and Spain. PBMCs, B-cell-depleted T cells, or T cells were the source of the cDNA or gDNA that made up the material.

V dropped 2 bases and J dropped 5 bases, with 15 bases sitting between them. Germline values: CDR1 LNHDA, CDR2 SQIVND (reference sequence). The CDR3 contains 15 residues. Libraries were prepared by immunoSEQ multiplex PCR; TCRdb keeps only in-frame clonotypes and omits some of them. The table records 350,000 or so clones, 87% of them present only once. The clonotype originates from a woman in her 30s with COVID-19, enrolled during active disease. This sequence joins TRBV19 and TRBJ2-5, with unresolved D. Sequenced sample: peripheral blood. The CDR3 here is CASSIRAASRETQYF. For the CDR3, the DNA is TGTGCCAGTAGTATACGCGCGGCCTCGAGGGAGACCCAGTACTTC.